The 6 T cell receptor beta chains below all came from one sample that was sequenced in a study of shared clonotypes between healthy human individuals. The method was immunoSEQ multiplex PCR; TCRdb's version includes in-frame clones alone and lacks a portion of them. The sample includes under 2,000,000 clones, about 95% seen only once; the top ten take 1.2%. Naive CD8 cells comprised CD45RO-negative, CCR7-positively selected cells, excluding terminally differentiated effector memory CD45RA+ cells. The sample consisted of naive CD8+ T cells sorted from blood. The receptor set was obtained from a man between 18 and 29 years old in good health.

The CDR3 spells CASSIRAGAIQETQYF. In DNA, the CDR3 is TGTGCCAGTAGTATTCGGGCGGGGGCGATCCAAGAGACCCAGTACTTC. The rearrangement links TRBV19 to TRBJ2-5; the D gene is possibly TRBD2 (7 bases). Trimming stripped 3 bases from V and 1 base from J, with 15 bases between. The CDR3 contains 16 residues. In germline, CDR1 is LNHDA, CDR2 SQIVND (reference sequence).

The chain joins TRBV5-1 to TRBJ2-1; TRBD2 is a possible D gene (7 bases). There are 14 residues in the CDR3. The germline gives CDR1 SGHRS, CDR2 YFSETQ. The V end lost 4 bases, the J end lost 2 bases, and 10 bases lay between the germline ends. The CDR3 is CASSRGGTYNEQFF. The CDR3 DNA reads TGCGCCAGCAGCAGGGGGGGAACCTACAATGAGCAGTTCTTC.

This clone was seen only once. The chain employs TRBV27 and TRBJ1-5, with a possible D match to TRBD1 (5 bases). In germline, CDR1 is MNHEY, CDR2 SMNVEV (reference sequence). The CDR3 runs to 14 residues. Trimming left V 7 bases short and J 1 base short, with 11 bases between. The CDR3 loop is CASNWQGSNQPQHF. Written as DNA, the CDR3 is TGTGCCAGCAATTGGCAGGGCAGCAATCAGCCCCAGCATTTT.

The rearrangement uses TRBV12-5 and TRBJ1-1; D gene uncertain. This CDR3 is 13 amino acids long. The germline V gene encodes CDR1 LGHNT and CDR2 FRNRAP. The V end was cut by 1 base, the J end by 3 bases, with 6 bases between. The CDR3 sequence is CASGLAIDTEAFF. For the CDR3, the DNA is TGTGCTAGTGGTTTGGCCATTGACACTGAAGCTTTCTTT.

A note on this clone: Other DNA sequences from this sample encode an identical CDR3 as well. The V call is TRBV4-1, the J call TRBJ1-6; D gene unclear. Germline CDR1 reads MGHRA; CDR2 reads YSYEKL. The CDR3 extends over 14 amino acids. V was pared by 1 base and J by 5 bases, with 6 bases between. In DNA form, the CDR3 reads TGCGCCAGCAGCCAAGCCGGGAATAATTCACCCCTCCACTTT. Protein sequence: CASSQAGNNSPLHF.

The rearrangement uses TRBV28 and TRBJ2-2; D uncertain. Germline CDR1 is MDHEN and CDR2 is SYDVKM. The CDR3 totals 16 residues. Trimming stripped 3 bases from V and 1 base from J, with 12 bases between. In DNA form, the CDR3 reads TGTGCCAGCAGTTTTTTTCTATCGGGGAACACCGGGGAGCTGTTTTTT. Its protein is CASSFFLSGNTGELFF.